This T cell receptor (beta chain) is drawn from a study of blood T cell repertoires in COVID-19. Study in general: Acute and convalescent COVID-19 specimens originated in the United States, Italy and Spain. T cells, B-cell-depleted T cells, or PBMCs provided the cDNA or gDNA that served as material.

The CDR3 has 13 amino acids. Germline assignment: CDR1 SQVTM and CDR2 ANQGSEA. Trimming at V came to 6 bases and at J to 2 bases, leaving 3 bases not matched to a gene. Method: immunoSEQ multiplex PCR; TCRdb's copy keeps in-frame clones and lacks some. The sample contains 35,000 to 50,000 clones, 69% of which appear only once. This TCR was sampled from an older man with acute or convalescent COVID-19. The sample consisted of peripheral blood. V is TRBV29-1 and J is TRBJ1-1; 10 bases are a match to TRBD1. Here the CDR3 reads CSVQTGGNTEAFF. The CDR3 nucleotides are TGCAGCGTCCAGACAGGGGGCAACACTGAAGCTTTCTTT.